This TCR beta chain was sequenced in a study of early T cells in non-severe SARS-CoV-2 infection. TCRdb re-derived calls from the 5' RACE reads in MiXCR, one entry per CDR3 protein. The repertoire holds some 66,000 distinct CDR3 sequences, with around 13% as singletons. Germline CDR1 and CDR2: ENHRY and SYGVKD. The CDR3 has 13 amino acids. V was pared by 10 bases and J by 8 bases, with 18 bases between. This clonotype occurred a few times. The sequence was obtained from an adult who was a healthcare worker with PCR-confirmed SARS-CoV-2 infection or an uninfected control (not recorded which). The chain links TRBV10-3 to TRBJ2-1, with TRBD2 as a possible D gene (5 bases). The sample was whole blood. The DNA of the CDR3 is TGTGCCAACGCACCTCTAGCTTACGATGAGCAGTTCTTC. Translated, it gives CANAPLAYDEQFF.